Below, one TCR beta chain is given with its context. One end of the junction fails to match germline, which may point to a read error. The data are from a study of control samples from healthy donors and cancer patients. The CDR3 is 15 amino acids. Germline V gene data show CDR1 as LNHNV and CDR2 as YYDKDF (reference sequence). Method: immunoSEQ multiplex PCR; TCRdb's copy keeps in-frame clones and lacks some. The sample holds 70,000 or so clones, 84% seen once. Sequences were obtained from PBMCs. The chain links TRBV15 to TRBJ2-5, with TRBD2 identical over 12 bases. This TCR was sampled from a woman aged 45-59 years with lung cancer. The CDR3 DNA follows: TGTGCCACCAACAGACTAGCGGGGGCTCAAGAGACCCAGTACTTC. It translates to CATNRLAGAQETQYF.